Each of the 22 T cell receptor beta chains below was sequenced from the same sample in a study of control samples from healthy donors and cancer patients. The data were produced by immunoSEQ multiplex PCR, yet TCRdb's version contains in-frame clones alone and is incomplete. Of 130,000 to 150,000 clones listed, roughly 89% were seen once; the top ten hold less than 5.5%. Sequencing was carried out using blood. The receptor set was obtained from a man aged 30 to 39 in good health.

The gene calls are TRBV25-1 and TRBJ2-1; TRBD2 aligns across 16 bases. Germline trimming cut 2 bases from V and 8 bases from J; bases unmatched to any gene: 9. The CDR3 sequence is 18 residues long. CDR1 is MGHDK, CDR2 SYGVNS, per germline. The CDR3 loop reads CASSERRGLAGGPDEQFF. DNA of the CDR3: TGTGCCAGCAGTGAAAGGCGGGGACTAGCGGGAGGGCCGGATGAGCAGTTCTTC.

The chain recombines TRBV5-5 with TRBJ2-3; D is unclear. V was cut by 1 base and J by 0 bases, with 9 bases left in between. The V gene's germline CDR1 is SGHKS and CDR2 YYEKEE (reference sequence). The CDR3 runs to 15 residues. CDR3 in DNA: TGTGCCAGCAGCTTGTTGACCAAGAGCACAGATACGCAGTATTTT. Protein sequence: CASSLLTKSTDTQYF.

V and J are TRBV14 and TRBJ1-6; D is undetermined. Trimming pared 1 base from V and 10 bases from J, leaving 17 bases between. Germline CDR1 is SGHDN and CDR2 is FVKESK. The CDR3 covers 16 residues. The CDR3: CASSQVGGWIVSPLHF. The CDR3 nucleotides read TGTGCCAGCAGCCAAGTGGGTGGATGGATAGTGTCACCCCTCCACTTT.

The chain couples TRBV24-1 to TRBJ2-7; 7 bases match TRBD2. CDR3 length: 15 amino acids. Germline-derived CDR1 and CDR2 are KGHDR and SFDVKD. Losses at the gene ends were 6 bases for V and 3 bases for J; bases not matched to a gene: 10. CDR3 in DNA: TGTGCCACCAGTCGGGGAAGGGAGGGTCACTACGAGCAGTACTTC. Amino acids: CATSRGREGHYEQYF.

The genes are TRBV5-1 and TRBJ1-4; 7 nucleotides line up with TRBD1. Trimming took 0 bases from V and 4 from J; bases not matched to a gene: 3. Germline V lookup: CDR1 SGHRS, CDR2 YFSETQ. The CDR3 length is 15 residues. CDR3 region: CASSLGGGRNEKLFF. CDR3 DNA sequence: TGCGCCAGCAGCTTGGGAGGGGGCCGTAATGAAAAACTGTTTTTT.

In this sample, this clone turned up once. This chain uses TRBV15 with TRBJ2-7, with 8 bases that match TRBD1. CDR3 length equals 17 residues. J gave up 0 bases and V 0 bases, and 7 bases lay outside the gene matches. Germline-derived CDR1 and CDR2 are LNHNV and YYDKDF (reference sequence). The CDR3 spells CATSREGQGGLSYEQYF. Written as DNA, the CDR3 is TGTGCCACCAGCAGAGAAGGACAGGGCGGACTCTCCTACGAGCAGTACTTC.

V and J are TRBV7-3 and TRBJ2-5; unclear D gene. Trimming took off 5 bases at V and 4 bases at J, with 17 bases between the two ends. Per germline, CDR1 SGHTA and CDR2 FQGTGA. The CDR3 sequence is 15 residues long. CDR3 sequence: CASSRMGAIRETQYF. The CDR3 bases are TGTGCCAGCAGCCGCATGGGCGCAATAAGAGAGACCCAGTACTTC.

This chain joins TRBV12-5 and TRBJ2-6; no firm D call. The germline V gene has CDR1 LGHNT and CDR2 FRNRAP. This CDR3 is built from 13 residues. Trimming cost V 11 bases and J 4 bases, with 12 bases left between them. CDR3 DNA: TGTGCTCTATTGGAGTCCGGGGCCAACGTCCTGACTTTC. Protein sequence: CALLESGANVLTF.

The chain couples TRBV12-5 to TRBJ1-3; D is possibly TRBD1 (5 bases). V was shortened by 0 bases and J by 1 base, with 10 bases between the two germline ends. There are 16 residues in the CDR3. Germline assignment: CDR1 LGHNT and CDR2 FRNRAP. The CDR3 loop reads CASGLVIGGSGNTIYF. In DNA, the CDR3 is TGTGCTAGTGGTTTGGTAATTGGGGGTTCTGGAAACACCATATATTTT.

The chain has TRBV5-1 and TRBJ1-1; weak D call: TRBD1 (5 bases). Trimming removed 0 bases from V and 8 bases from J, with 17 bases in between. The CDR3 spans 15 residues. Germline CDR1 and CDR2: SGHRS and YFSETQ. The DNA for the CDR3 is TGCGCCAGCAGCTTGGCGGGGGGTCAGACACCAGAAGCTTTCTTT. It codes for CASSLAGGQTPEAFF.

This clone showed up just a few times. The chain uses TRBV6-5 and TRBJ2-3, with D perhaps assigned TRBD1 or TRBD2 (5 bases each). Trimming cost V 5 bases and J 8 bases, with 11 bases left between them. Germline CDR1 is MNHEY and CDR2 is SVGAGI. The CDR3 has 12 residues. The CDR3 region is CASSPRDGTQYF. The CDR3 nucleotides read TGTGCCAGCAGTCCTCGGGACGGTACGCAGTATTTT.

V gene TRBV7-2 combines with J gene TRBJ2-5; 9 positions match TRBD1. Trimming at V came to 5 bases and at J to 6 bases, leaving 4 bases not matched to a gene. The CDR3 has 13 amino acids. Per germline, CDR1 SGHTA and CDR2 FQGNSA. The CDR3 is CASSPDRGQTQYF. CDR3 coding DNA: TGTGCCAGCAGCCCGGACAGGGGTCAGACCCAGTACTTC.

The genes are TRBV28 and TRBJ1-2; 7 positions match TRBD1. Germline V gene sequence: CDR1 MDHEN, CDR2 SYDVKM. CDR3 size: 13 residues. The V and J ends lost 5 bases and 4 bases, in that order; junction bases with no gene match: 4. CDR3 sequence: CASSAGGGYGYTF. CDR3 in DNA: TGTGCCAGCAGTGCAGGGGGAGGCTATGGCTACACCTTC.

The chain joins TRBV7-9 to TRBJ2-5; D is uncertain. The CDR3 extends over 12 amino acids. In germline, CDR1 is SEHNR, CDR2 FQNEAQ (reference sequence). V shed 7 bases and J shed 7 bases, with 13 bases lying between them. CDR3 sequence (DNA): TGTGCCAGCAAGGTCTCCCTCGGGACCCAGTACTTC. Its protein product is CASKVSLGTQYF.

The chain employs TRBV27 and TRBJ2-7; D possibly matches TRBD1 or TRBD2 (6 bases each). There are 14 residues in the CDR3. V dropped 5 bases and J dropped 2 bases, with 13 bases sitting between them. Germline CDR1 is MNHEY and CDR2 is SMNVEV (reference sequence). CDR3 region: CASSPVGGPYEQYF. The CDR3 DNA sequence: TGTGCCAGCAGTCCCGTGGGGGGCCCCTACGAGCAGTACTTC.

The chain recombines TRBV10-3 with TRBJ2-3, with D perhaps assigned TRBD1 or TRBD2 (6 bases each). The CDR3 contains 15 residues. CDR1 and CDR2 (germline): ENHRY, SYGVKD. Trimming pared 3 bases from V and 8 bases from J, leaving 18 bases between. This CDR3 is CAISDRAGGKGTQYF. DNA of the CDR3: TGTGCCATCAGTGACCGAGCCGGGGGCAAGGGTACGCAGTATTTT.

The chain is built from TRBV6-5 and TRBJ1-2; a weak D match, TRBD1 (6 bases). Germline V gene lookup returns CDR1 MNHEY and CDR2 SVGAGI. This CDR3 has 14 residues. V gave up 5 bases and J gave up 4 bases, with 14 bases separating them. The CDR3 protein is CASSTGGQIYGYTF. CDR3 coding DNA: TGTGCCAGCAGTACGGGTGGACAGATCTATGGCTACACCTTC.

This chain joins TRBV7-6 and TRBJ1-1; TRBD1 matches at 7 bases. Germline CDR1 SGHVS, CDR2 FNYEAQ. The CDR3 has 17 amino acids. Trimming took 5 bases from V and 0 from J; bases not matched to a gene: 12. The CDR3 is CASSPGRAGGMNTEAFF. DNA for the CDR3: TGTGCCAGCAGCCCAGGGCGGGCAGGGGGAATGAACACTGAAGCTTTCTTT.

The J gene is TRBJ2-1, the V gene TRBV27; 11 positions agree with TRBD2. Germline-derived CDR1 and CDR2 are MNHEY and SMNVEV (reference sequence). The CDR3 covers 15 residues. V shed 7 bases and J 10 bases; nucleotides not matched to a gene: 12. CDR3 coding DNA: TGTGCCAGCAATCCAGGGACTAGCGGAGCAGGGGAGCAGTTCTTC. This codes for CASNPGTSGAGEQFF.

V is TRBV11-3 and J is TRBJ2-2, with 9 bases identical to TRBD2. The CDR3 has 16 residues. The V and J ends lost 0 bases and 5 bases, in that order; junction bases with no gene match: 4. CDR1 is SGHNT, CDR2 YENEEA, per germline. The CDR3 DNA is TGTGCCAGCAGCTTAGATGGTAGCGGGAGAACCGGGGAGCTGTTTTTT. Its protein product is CASSLDGSGRTGELFF.

Regarding this clone: The conserved final phenylalanine or tryptophan is absent from the CDR3, which likely points to a read error. It is unclear where the CDR3 begins or ends on the DNA, so no DNA is shown, and the CDR3 is as TCRdb lists it. The rearrangement uses TRBV21-1 and TRBJ2-7; the table calls TRBD2, which could not be checked here. TRBV21-1 is reported as a pseudogene. Including both end residues, the CDR3 is 10 amino acids long. The chain's CDR3 is CASSKFSRGG.

The V and J genes are TRBV6-2 or TRBV6-3 and TRBJ1-1; tentative D call: TRBD1 (5 bases). Looked up from germline, CDR1 is MNHEY and CDR2 is SVGEGT. CDR3 length: 16 residues. Trimming pared 6 bases from V and 0 bases from J, leaving 17 bases between. CDR3 loop: CASSHPQGRMNTEAFF. The CDR3, as DNA: TGTGCCAGCAGCCACCCCCAGGGAAGAATGAACACTGAAGCTTTCTTT.